This T cell receptor (beta chain) was recovered during a study of T cells after yellow fever vaccination. Whole-study context: Those fractions that held only low numbers of cells were prepared using the SMART-Seq v4 Ultra Low Input RNA kit.

This clonotype was picked up a small number of times. The antigen remains undetermined. Findings and caveats of the study: CD4 and CD8 compartments shared a small share of clonotypes, likely from convergent recombination. Reappearing after the booster were most of the clones from primary vaccination (about 96% CD4, approximately 89% CD8). When the response was secondary, it was weaker but reached its peak faster, day 5 versus 15.

From the 5' RACE reads, TCRdb called clonotypes with MiXCR, one entry per CDR3 protein. The sample shows 620,000 or so distinct CDR3 sequences, 9% to 15% of them seen only once. V was trimmed by 7 bases and J by 7 bases, leaving 11 bases between them. The length of the CDR3 is 12 residues. This sequence joins TRBV12-3 or TRBV12-4 and TRBJ1-3; TRBD1 is a possible D gene (6 bases). The TCR comes from a man aged 30 to 39 who received the YFV17D yellow fever vaccine. The sequences come from PBMCs, collected on the day of the yellow fever booster vaccination. The CDR3 nucleotides read TGTGCCAGCAAAACAGGGTTCAACACCATATATTTT. Its protein is CASKTGFNTIYF.